Listed below are T cell receptor beta chains from one sample, sequenced in a study of blood T cells in healthy people across ages. TCRdb independently ran MiXCR on the 5' RACE reads; one entry per CDR3 protein. This sample has about 1.8 million distinct CDR3 sequences; about 49% occur once, and the top ten carry around 2.1%. The sequenced sample was blood. These receptor sequences come from a woman between 40 and 50 years old in good health. Each CDR3 is given with its conserved first and last residue. Fields, in order: CDR3 DNA, CDR3 protein, V gene, clone size, J gene, D gene. A D gene is named only where the DNA matches it firmly. Size is omitted from some rows. Given values are once, few, many or a class for expanded clones.

TGTGCCAGCAGCCACCGTGGAGGAGGAGGAGGCTACACCTTC | CASSHRGGGGGYTF | TRBV14 | - | TRBJ1-2 | -
TGTGCCAGCAGCTTAGTGGGACAGCCGTCCTACGAGCAGTACTTC | CASSLVGQPSYEQYF | TRBV7-9 | - | TRBJ2-7 | TRBD1
TGTGCCAGCAGCTCGCTCTTGATGACAGGCGGGGATGGCTACACCTTC | CASSSLLMTGGDGYTF | TRBV7-2 | - | TRBJ1-2 | -
TGCAGCGTTGAAGATCGGGACAGGGGGGGAGAGACCCAGTACTTC | CSVEDRDRGGETQYF | TRBV29-1 | - | TRBJ2-5 | TRBD1
TGTGCCAGCAGCTTTCCTATGGGACAGGGTGGCGAGACCCAGTACTTC | CASSFPMGQGGETQYF | TRBV5-4 | - | TRBJ2-5 | TRBD1
TGTGCCAGCAGTTACTCGATATCGTTTACTGAGATAGGAAATAACTATGGCTACACCTTC | CASSYSISFTEIGNNYGYTF | TRBV6-5 | - | TRBJ1-2 | -
TGTGCCAGCAGCCCCCGGGACGGCATCAATCAGCCCCAGCATTTT | CASSPRDGINQPQHF | TRBV6-5 | - | TRBJ1-5 | -
TGTGCCAGCAGCAGAGTAGCGGGCCGATCGGGGAATGAGCAGTTCTTC | CASSRVAGRSGNEQFF | TRBV7-2 | - | TRBJ2-1 | TRBD2
TGTGCCAGCAGCCAAGGGTTGCGAAACTATGGCTACACCTTC | CASSQGLRNYGYTF | TRBV7-2 | few | TRBJ1-2 | -
TGTGCCAGCAGTTACGTCGTCGTGAGACAGGGAGAAGCTAACTATGGCTACACCTTC | CASSYVVVRQGEANYGYTF | TRBV6-2/TRBV6-3 | - | TRBJ1-2 | TRBD1
TGTGCCAGCAGTTTTGACAGGGCTTTTAACACAGATACGCAGTATTTT | CASSFDRAFNTDTQYF | TRBV28 | few | TRBJ2-3 | TRBD1
TGTGCCACCAGTGATTCCGGACAGATTAATCAGCCCCAGCATTTT | CATSDSGQINQPQHF | TRBV24-1 | - | TRBJ1-5 | -
TGTGCCAGCAGCCCGCGGACAGGGAGCACTGAAGCTTTCTTT | CASSPRTGSTEAFF | TRBV7-2 | - | TRBJ1-1 | TRBD1
TGTGCCAGCAGTTATGGGTTGGCGCTGCTAGGGGGGAATCAGCCCCAGCATTTT | CASSYGLALLGGNQPQHF | TRBV6-7 | few | TRBJ1-5 | -
TGTGCCAGCAGTTTAGACAGGCCCCAAAGAACCTACGAGCAGTACTTC | CASSLDRPQRTYEQYF | TRBV28 | - | TRBJ2-7 | -
TGTGCCAGCAGCTTAGACCCAGCCCACACAGATACGCAGTATTTT | CASSLDPAHTDTQYF | TRBV7-2 | once | TRBJ2-3 | -
TGTGCCAGCAGTCGGGGACTCCTCCGCTACGAGCAGTACTTC | CASSRGLLRYEQYF | TRBV27 | - | TRBJ2-7 | -
TGCAGTGCTAGAGATGCCCCACGGGGGGATCAGCCCCAGCATTTT | CSARDAPRGDQPQHF | TRBV20-1 | once | TRBJ1-5 | -
TGTGCCAGCAGCGTAGATCCCGTTTCTACGGCCTACGAGCAGTACTTC | CASSVDPVSTAYEQYF | TRBV9 | - | TRBJ2-7 | -
TGCGCCAGCAGCGGGGACAGCTTCCATGGCTACACCTTC | CASSGDSFHGYTF | TRBV5-1 | many | TRBJ1-2 | TRBD1
TGTGCCAGCACAACGTGGGTTGGGACAGGGCAAGAGACCCAGTACTTC | CASTTWVGTGQETQYF | TRBV27 | - | TRBJ2-5 | TRBD1
TGTGCCAGCAGCGTAGAGGGGGCGCGGATGAATGAGCAGTTCTTC | CASSVEGARMNEQFF | TRBV9 | - | TRBJ2-1 | TRBD1
TGCGCCAGCAGCCAAGGGGAGGGTTTACTTGCCTATGGCTACACCTTC | CASSQGEGLLAYGYTF | TRBV4-3 | - | TRBJ1-2 | -
TGTGCCAGCAGCCCCCAAAGTCTCTACAATGAGCAGTTCTTC | CASSPQSLYNEQFF | TRBV7-9 | once | TRBJ2-1 | -
TGTGCCAGCAGCTTCGAAAGGCAGCGTGGCTACACCTTC | CASSFERQRGYTF | TRBV7-3 | few | TRBJ1-2 | -
TGCGCCAGCAGCCAAGAAGGAGGGCTTCTCAATCAGCCCCAGCATTTT | CASSQEGGLLNQPQHF | TRBV4-1 | few | TRBJ1-5 | -
TGTGCCAGCAGTCCCGTTTCGGGCAGAGCTCACTATGGCTACACCTTC | CASSPVSGRAHYGYTF | TRBV12-3/TRBV12-4 | - | TRBJ1-2 | -